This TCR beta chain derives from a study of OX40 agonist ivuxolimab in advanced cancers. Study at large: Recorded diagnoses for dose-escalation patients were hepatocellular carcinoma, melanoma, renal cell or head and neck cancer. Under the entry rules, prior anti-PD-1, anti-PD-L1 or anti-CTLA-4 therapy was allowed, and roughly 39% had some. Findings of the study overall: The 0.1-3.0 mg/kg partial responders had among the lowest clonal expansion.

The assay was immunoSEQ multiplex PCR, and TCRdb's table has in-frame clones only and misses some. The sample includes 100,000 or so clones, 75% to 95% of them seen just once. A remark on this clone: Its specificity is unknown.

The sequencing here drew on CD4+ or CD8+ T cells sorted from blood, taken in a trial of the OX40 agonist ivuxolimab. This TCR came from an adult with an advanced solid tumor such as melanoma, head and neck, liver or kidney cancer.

CDR3 in DNA: TGTGCCAGCAGCTTAGCCCCAGGGGGAACTAATGAAAAACTGTTTTTT. As protein: CASSLAPGGTNEKLFF. The genes are TRBV7-2 and TRBJ1-4, with 7 bases lining up with TRBD1. The germline V gene has CDR1 SGHTA and CDR2 FQGNSA. V lost 0 bases and J lost 1; bases outside the gene matches: 2. CDR3 length: 16 residues.